Listed below are T cell receptor beta chains from one sample, sequenced in a study of blood T cell repertoires in COVID-19. Libraries were prepared by immunoSEQ multiplex PCR; TCRdb keeps only in-frame clonotypes and omits some of them. The data hold under 250,000 clones, with over 70% observed a single time. Sequencing used peripheral blood. The receptors come from a woman aged 70 to 79 with acute or convalescent COVID-19. The CDR3 runs from the conserved cysteine through the conserved F or W. D genes are given only for firm matches. Size values are once, few and many counts, or a class for expanded clones, and some rows have none.

TRBJ2-7,-,TRBV6-5,-,TGTGCCAGCAGGTCGTATACAGGCTACGAGCAGTACTTC,CASRSYTGYEQYF
TRBJ2-3,-,TRBV5-1,TRBD2,TGCGCCAGCAGCTCCCGGACTAGCGGGAGTGCGAGCACAGATACGCAGTATTTT,CASSSRTSGSASTDTQYF
TRBJ1-2,-,TRBV6-5,-,TGTGCCAGCAGTCTCGACAGCTATGGCTACACCTTC,CASSLDSYGYTF
TRBJ2-5,-,TRBV5-6,TRBD2,TGTGCCAGCAGCCCCAGACTAGCGGGAGGGCCCCCAGAGACCCAGTACTTC,CASSPRLAGGPPETQYF
TRBJ1-1,-,TRBV28,-,TGTGCCAGCAGTTTCCGGGACTCCCTGCGGGGGGCTTTCTTT,CASSFRDSLRGAFF
TRBJ1-1,-,TRBV12-3/TRBV12-4,-,TGTGCCAGCAGCAATCCTAGGAACACTGAAGCTTTCTTT,CASSNPRNTEAFF
TRBJ2-7,-,TRBV30,-,TGTGCCTGGTCCCCGCCCCGGGACGAGCAGTACTTC,CAWSPPRDEQYF
TRBJ2-7,-,TRBV5-1,TRBD1,TGCGCCAGCAGCTTGGGACAGGGAGACTACGAGCAGTACTTC,CASSLGQGDYEQYF
TRBJ2-5,-,TRBV24-1,TRBD1,TGTGCCACCAGTGACGACAGGGCCTACCAAGAGACCCAGTACTTC,CATSDDRAYQETQYF
TRBJ1-2,few,TRBV7-8,TRBD1,TGTGCCAGCAGCCAAACAGGGGCAAATGGCTACACCTTC,CASSQTGANGYTF
TRBJ2-4,-,TRBV19,-,TGTGCCAGTAGTCCTCAGGGCCGGAACATTCAGTACTTC,CASSPQGRNIQYF
TRBJ2-1,-,TRBV4-2,TRBD2,TGTGCCAGCAGCCAAGATAGACGGCTAGCGGGACTTATGAATGAGCAGTTCTTC,CASSQDRRLAGLMNEQFF
TRBJ2-3,-,TRBV7-2,-,TGTGCCAGCAGCTTAGCCCCGGAGGATACGCAGTATTTT,CASSLAPEDTQYF
TRBJ2-1,once,TRBV5-1,-,TGCGCCAGCACCAAAACTGATTTTTCCTACAATGAGCAGTTCTTC,CASTKTDFSYNEQFF
TRBJ2-2,-,TRBV5-4,TRBD2,TGTGCCAGCAGCCCGGGGGGGGGCTCGAACACCGGGGAGCTGTTTTTT,CASSPGGGSNTGELFF
TRBJ2-2,few,TRBV14,-,TGTGCCAGCAGCCAAAGCCTAGCCTACACCGGGGAGCTGTTTTTT,CASSQSLAYTGELFF
TRBJ2-2,-,TRBV6-1,-,TGTGCCAGCAGTGAAAATGTGGTAGCCGCGAACACCGGGGAGCTGTTTTTT,CASSENVVAANTGELFF
TRBJ2-2,-,TRBV2,TRBD2,TGTGCCAGCAGCGGACTAGCGGCAAACACCGGGGAGCTGTTTTTT,CASSGLAANTGELFF
TRBJ1-1,-,TRBV6-5,TRBD1,TGTGCCAGCAGTCGTGACAGGGAATCTTACACTGAAGCTTTCTTT,CASSRDRESYTEAFF
TRBJ1-5,-,TRBV28,TRBD1,TGTGCCAGCAGAGAGCCCTCGACAGGGGACAATCAGCCCCAGCATTTT,CASREPSTGDNQPQHF
TRBJ1-6,-,TRBV27,TRBD1,TGTGCCAGCAGTTTATCGGCGACAGGGGGGTTCGCACCCCTCCACTTT,CASSLSATGGFAPLHF
TRBJ1-1,-,TRBV20-1,-,TGCAGTGCTAGTCTGGGGGGCACTGAAGCTTTCTTT,CSASLGGTEAFF
TRBJ1-2,-,TRBV11-2,TRBD1,TGTGCCAGCAGCCTACTCCCGGGACAGGGTATTGGTGGCTACACCTTC,CASSLLPGQGIGGYTF
TRBJ2-7,-,TRBV5-1,-,TGCGCCAGCAGCTTGGGGACAGCCAATTCCTACGAGCAGTACTTC,CASSLGTANSYEQYF
TRBJ2-2,-,TRBV4-1,TRBD2,TGCGCCAGCAGCCAGCGGGGGGGCGCGAACACCGGGGAGCTGTTTTTT,CASSQRGGANTGELFF
TRBJ1-2,once,TRBV11-3,TRBD1,TGTGCCAGCAGCTTTAACAGGGGCTCTAACTATGGCTACACCTTC,CASSFNRGSNYGYTF
TRBJ2-7,-,TRBV7-6,-,TGTGCCAGCAGCTGGGGTTCGGGGAGGAGCTCCTACGAGCAGTACTTC,CASSWGSGRSSYEQYF